Presented here are 22 T cell receptor beta chains from one specimen sequenced in a study of blood T cells in healthy people across ages. Through a sample-barcoded 5' primer and a J-beta primer mix, a second PCR was run for roughly 6 to 12 cycles. Via MiXCR, TCRdb re-called the 5' RACE reads, giving one row per CDR3 protein. The sample includes roughly 1,800,000 distinct CDR3 sequences, roughly 49% of them seen just once. Material: blood. The source is a woman aged 40 to 50 in good health.

This clonotype was detected only a few times. The chain is built from TRBV27 and TRBJ2-3, with D perhaps matching TRBD1 (5 bases). The CDR3 has 15 residues. Germline CDR1 and CDR2: MNHEY and SMNVEV (reference sequence). V lost 6 bases and J lost 5, with 18 bases in between. CDR3 nucleotides: TGTGCCAGCAGCTCGCCGACAGTTAAAGGAGATACGCAGTATTTT. It yields the protein CASSSPTVKGDTQYF.

The rearrangement links TRBV7-2 to TRBJ2-1, with 9 bases aligning to TRBD2. Germline V gives CDR1 SGHTA, CDR2 FQGNSA. The V segment lost 5 bases and the J segment 13 bases; nucleotides outside the gene matches: 18. The CDR3 has 16 amino acids. CDR3 amino acids: CASSPRASGVGETQFF. The CDR3 bases are TGTGCCAGCAGCCCCCGGGCTAGCGGGGTTGGGGAGACCCAGTTCTTC.

This chain joins TRBV7-8 and TRBJ2-1; 13 positions match TRBD2. V lost 0 bases, J lost 8 bases, and 4 bases stayed unmatched. The CDR3 sequence is 16 residues long. Germline lookup yields CDR1 SGHVS and CDR2 FQNEAQ. CDR3: CASSLATSGGRYEQFF. CDR3 in DNA: TGTGCCAGCAGCTTAGCGACTAGCGGGGGGCGGTATGAGCAGTTCTTC. Drawing the rest from reference TRBV7-8 and TRBJ2-1, the complete variable domain is GAGVSQSPRYKVAKRGQDVALRCDPISGHVSLFWYQQALGQGPEFLTYFQNEAQLDKSGLPSDRFFAERPEGSVSTLKIQRTQQEDSAVYLCASSLATSGGRYEQFFGPGTRLTVL.

The V and J genes are TRBV10-3 and TRBJ1-6; maybe TRBD1 (5 bases). Deletions cut 7 bases from V and 3 bases from J, with 10 bases between. The germline gives CDR1 ENHRY, CDR2 SYGVKD. This CDR3 has 14 amino acids. The CDR3 nucleotides read TGTGCCATCACACCCGACAGCTATAATTCACCCCTCCACTTT. Amino acid sequence: CAITPDSYNSPLHF.

The chain joins TRBV5-1 to TRBJ2-7, with no clear D. The J call may be in error: the DNA end matches TRBJ2-5 better. This CDR3 has 15 residues. Germline V lookup: CDR1 SGHRS, CDR2 YFSETQ. CDR3 sequence (DNA): TGCGCCAGCAGCTTGGGAACAGCGAACCAAGAGACCCAGTACTTC. This codes for CASSLGTANQETQYF.

The table lists this clonotype with a few counts. This rearrangement joins TRBV4-2 to TRBJ2-1, with 7 bases identical to TRBD1. V shed 0 bases and J 3 bases; nucleotides not matched to a gene: 11. Germline values: CDR1 LGHNA, CDR2 YNFKEQ. The CDR3 contains 18 residues. Written as DNA, the CDR3 is TGTGCCAGCAGCCAAGATGATTTAGAGGGGGCTGGCTACAATGAGCAGTTCTTC. Encoded protein: CASSQDDLEGAGYNEQFF.

The chain uses TRBV6-2 or TRBV6-3 and TRBJ2-5, with D perhaps matching TRBD2 (6 bases). Germline-derived CDR1 and CDR2 are MNHEY and SVGEGT. Trimming cost V 8 bases and J 3 bases, with 16 bases left between them. CDR3 length: 14 residues. The CDR3 DNA sequence: TGTGCCAGCGCCCGGGACGGACTAAAAGAGACCCAGTACTTC. The encoded protein is CASARDGLKETQYF.

This clonotype was detected once. The chain uses TRBV7-2 and TRBJ1-1; D ambiguous. Trimming removed 8 bases at V and 6 bases at J, with 19 bases between. Germline V CDR1 and CDR2: SGHTA, FQGNSA. This CDR3 has 14 amino acids. The CDR3, as DNA: TGTGCCAGCGGGAAATCAATTCCACGCGCTGAAGCTTTCTTT. It specifies CASGKSIPRAEAFF. The full variable domain, in which reference TRBV7-2 and TRBJ1-1 provide the parts outside the CDR3, is GAGVSQSPSNKVTEKGKDVELRCDPISGHTALYWYRQSLGQGLEFLIYFQGNSAPDKSGLPSDRFSAERTGGSVSTLTIQRTQQEDSAVYLCASGKSIPRAEAFFGQGTRLTVV.

The chain joins TRBV25-1 to TRBJ2-1, with D maybe TRBD2 (6 bases). Between the trimmed V and J ends, which lost 2 bases and 6 bases, there was a span of 14 bases. Germline CDR1 reads MGHDK; CDR2 reads SYGVNS. The CDR3 runs to 15 residues. CDR3 nucleotides: TGTGCCAGCAGTGAAATTGGAGGGAGCGGCAATGAGCAGTTCTTC. This gives the protein CASSEIGGSGNEQFF. The full variable domain, completed using reference TRBV25-1 and TRBJ2-1, is EADIYQTPRYLVIGTGKKITLECSQTMGHDKMYWYQQDPGMELHLIHYSYGVNSTEKGDLSSESTVSRIRTEHFPLTLESARPSHTSQYLCASSEIGGSGNEQFFGPGTRLTVL.

The chain employs TRBV7-2 and TRBJ2-1, with 7 bases aligning to TRBD1. The germline V gene has CDR1 SGHTA and CDR2 FQGNSA. With V trimmed by 0 bases and J by 8 bases, 1 base remained unmatched. The CDR3 contains 13 residues. The CDR3 coding sequence is TGTGCCAGCAGCTTAGCCCAGGGGGATGAGCAGTTCTTC. It translates to CASSLAQGDEQFF.

This chain joins TRBV4-3 and TRBJ2-3; D is unresolved. The CDR3 length is 14 residues. Germline V gene lookup returns CDR1 LGHNA and CDR2 YSLEER. Deletions cut 4 bases from V and 2 bases from J, with 10 bases between. CDR3 residues: CASSPTTLTDTQYF. The CDR3 DNA reads as TGCGCCAGCAGCCCCACTACACTCACAGATACGCAGTATTTT.

This clonotype has just a few counts. The chain recombines TRBV20-1 with TRBJ2-3; the D gene is possibly TRBD2 (5 bases). V was clipped by 3 bases and J by 6 bases, with 19 bases between them. This CDR3 is built from 15 residues. The germline gives CDR1 DFQATT, CDR2 SNEGSKA (reference sequence). In DNA form, the CDR3 reads TGCAGTGCTAGTGGTATGTTCGGGGTCCTCGATACGCAGTATTTT. It encodes CSASGMFGVLDTQYF.

The genes are TRBV28 and TRBJ1-2; no clear D gene. Deletions cut 6 bases from V and 4 bases from J, with 15 bases between. Germline V gene lookup returns CDR1 MDHEN and CDR2 SYDVKM. CDR3 length: 14 residues. The CDR3 loop is CASSPGPISYGYTF. DNA of the CDR3: TGTGCCAGCAGCCCCGGACCTATTTCCTATGGCTACACCTTC.

The chain links TRBV2 to TRBJ2-7, with TRBD1 matching 9 bases. Trimming at V came to 6 bases and at J to 6 bases, leaving 12 bases not matched to a gene. Germline CDR1 reads SNHLY; CDR2 reads FYNNEI. This CDR3 comprises 15 residues. The CDR3 region has the DNA TGTGCCAGCAGAACAGGGGGCGCGTCGAGAGGCGAGCAGTACTTC. It specifies CASRTGGASRGEQYF.

The chain couples TRBV7-2 to TRBJ2-1; TRBD2 aligns across 11 bases. Germline CDR1 is SGHTA and CDR2 is FQGNSA. This CDR3 region has 15 residues. Trimming cost V 4 bases and J 7 bases; bases outside gene matches: 6. The CDR3 region is CASSWTSGRANEQFF. The CDR3 DNA reads as TGTGCCAGCAGCTGGACTAGCGGGCGGGCGAATGAGCAGTTCTTC.

This clonotype turned up a few times. This chain links TRBV11-1 with TRBJ1-2; D is undetermined. The germline V gene encodes CDR1 SGHAT and CDR2 FQDESV (reference sequence). This CDR3 region has 15 residues. V gave up 4 bases and J gave up 1 base, with 13 bases separating them. In DNA, the CDR3 is TGTGCCAGCAGCTCCCCGGATTCTATTAACTATGGCTACACCTTC. It specifies CASSSPDSINYGYTF.

The rearrangement joins TRBV27 to TRBJ2-3; 12 nucleotides align to TRBD1. After removal of 2 bases from V and 6 bases from J, the junction contained 6 bases not matched to a gene. This CDR3 comprises 16 residues. The germline V gene has CDR1 MNHEY and CDR2 SMNVEV (reference sequence). The CDR3 sequence is CASSLTAGQGADTQYF. DNA for the CDR3: TGTGCCAGCAGTTTAACAGCGGGACAGGGGGCTGATACGCAGTATTTT.

The sample holds a few counts of this clonotype. V gene TRBV20-1 combines with J gene TRBJ2-5; TRBD2 aligns across 11 bases. V shed 7 bases, J shed 11 bases, and the junction held 6 bases outside the gene matches. CDR3 size: 11 residues. Germline-derived CDR1 and CDR2 are DFQATT and SNEGSKA (reference sequence). In nucleotides, the CDR3 is TGCAGTGAACTAGCGGGGGAAGGGCAGTACTTC. Translating gives CSELAGEGQYF.

This clonotype has a handful of counts. CDR3 sequence (DNA): TGCAGTGCTAGCCCAAGGGTGACGGGGGAGCAGTACTTC. This translates into CSASPRVTGEQYF. The V and J genes are TRBV20-1 and TRBJ2-7; D possibly corresponds to TRBD2 (5 bases). In germline, CDR1 is DFQATT, CDR2 SNEGSKA (reference sequence). V was shortened by 3 bases and J by 7 bases, with 16 bases between the two germline ends. The CDR3 totals 13 residues.

The chain recombines TRBV11-2 with TRBJ2-5; D gene uncertain. The assigned J gene may be wrong: the sequence end matches TRBJ2-7 better. The CDR3 covers 15 residues. Germline V gene sequence: CDR1 SGHAT, CDR2 FQNNGV. The CDR3, as DNA: TGTGCCAGCAGCTGGAATACGGATAACGGGTACGAGCAGTACTTC. Amino acid sequence: CASSWNTDNGYEQYF.

This chain links TRBV15 with TRBJ2-3, with 10 bases matching TRBD2. V dropped 0 bases and J dropped 2; count of bases not matched to a gene: 14. The length of the CDR3 is 20 residues. Germline CDR1 LNHNV, CDR2 YYDKDF (reference sequence). CDR3 in DNA: TGTGCCACCAGCAGAGATGAATTCTTCCCTAGCGGGGGTATCACAGATACGCAGTATTTT. This codes for CATSRDEFFPSGGITDTQYF.

This rearrangement joins TRBV6-2 or TRBV6-3 to TRBJ1-5; the D gene is possibly TRBD1 (6 bases). Trimming stripped 5 bases from V and 4 bases from J, with 12 bases between. Germline V gives CDR1 MNHEY, CDR2 SVGEGT. The CDR3 has 14 amino acids. The DNA for the CDR3 is TGTGCCAGCAGTCAACCGGACAGAAATCAGCCCCAGCATTTT. This encodes CASSQPDRNQPQHF.